This note documents a single TCR beta chain sequence. Original handling: Amplification from reference gene primers served as the basis for estimated nucleated cell counts. The table came from immunoSEQ multiplex PCR; TCRdb's copy has only in-frame clones and leaves some out. The V and J calls and clone size were taken over from that table, and D and trimming were inferred from the DNA. The sample includes roughly 250,000 clones, about 85% seen only once; the top ten take roughly 0.87%. CDR1 is LGHDT and CDR2 is YNNKEL in the germline V gene (reference sequence). V dropped 1 base and J dropped 3 bases, with 8 bases sitting between them. CDR3 length equals 14 residues. The record originates from a study of blood T cell repertoires in COVID-19.

The TCR comes from a human donor with COVID-19, enrolled during active disease. The donor label of this sample is uncertain. V and J are TRBV3-1 (or the pseudogene TRBV3-2) and TRBJ2-3, with D possibly being TRBD1 (5 bases). Specimen: peripheral blood. The CDR3 DNA sequence: TGTGCCAGCAGCCAAGTTCAGGGAACAGATACGCAGTATTTT. It translates to CASSQVQGTDTQYF.